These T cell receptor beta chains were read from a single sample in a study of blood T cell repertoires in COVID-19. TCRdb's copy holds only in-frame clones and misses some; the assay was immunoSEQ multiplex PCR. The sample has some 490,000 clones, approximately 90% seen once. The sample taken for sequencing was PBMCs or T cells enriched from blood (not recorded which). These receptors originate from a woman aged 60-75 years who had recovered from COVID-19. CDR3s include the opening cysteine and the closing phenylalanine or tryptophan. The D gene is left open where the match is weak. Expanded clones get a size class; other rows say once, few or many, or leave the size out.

CDR3 DNA: TGTGCCAGCAGTTCGGACAGGTATAGCACAGATACGCAGTATTTT; CDR3 protein: CASSSDRYSTDTQYF; D gene: TRBD1; V gene: TRBV27; J gene: TRBJ2-3; clone size: .
CDR3 DNA: TGTGCCAGCAGTAACAGGGGCGTCACTGAAGCTTTCTTT; CDR3 protein: CASSNRGVTEAFF; D gene: TRBD1; V gene: TRBV6-2/TRBV6-3; J gene: TRBJ1-1; clone size: .
CDR3 DNA: TGCGCCAGCAGCTTGGGGGGCGGGGGGTGGAACACTGAAGCTTTCTTT; CDR3 protein: CASSLGGGGWNTEAFF; D gene: .; V gene: TRBV5-1; J gene: TRBJ1-1; clone size: .
CDR3 DNA: TGTGCCAGCAGTGATTGGGGGCCCTCCTCGGGGCAGCCCCAGCATTTT; CDR3 protein: CASSDWGPSSGQPQHF; D gene: .; V gene: TRBV6-1; J gene: TRBJ1-5; clone size: once
CDR3 DNA: TGTGCCAGCAGCTTTGCGCCTAGCGGGGAGCAGTACTTC; CDR3 protein: CASSFAPSGEQYF; D gene: TRBD2; V gene: TRBV5-5; J gene: TRBJ2-7; clone size: .
CDR3 DNA: TGTGCCAGCAGCCAATCCGAGGCAAGAGGCTACACCTTC; CDR3 protein: CASSQSEARGYTF; D gene: .; V gene: TRBV3-1/TRBV3-2; J gene: TRBJ1-2; clone size: .
CDR3 DNA: TGTGCCAGCAGCTCCAGGGGCAGAAATAATCAGCCCCAGCATTTT; CDR3 protein: CASSSRGRNNQPQHF; D gene: .; V gene: TRBV7-9; J gene: TRBJ1-5; clone size: few
CDR3 DNA: TGTGCCAGCAGTCCGGGACACGGCTCTGGAAACACCATATATTTT; CDR3 protein: CASSPGHGSGNTIYF; D gene: .; V gene: TRBV25-1; J gene: TRBJ1-3; clone size: once
CDR3 DNA: TGTGCCAGCTTGCGGGACGGCACAGATACGCAGTATTTT; CDR3 protein: CASLRDGTDTQYF; D gene: .; V gene: TRBV7-9; J gene: TRBJ2-3; clone size: .
CDR3 DNA: TGTGCCAGCAGCTCGTGGGGACTCCTCTATGGCTACACCTTC; CDR3 protein: CASSSWGLLYGYTF; D gene: .; V gene: TRBV11-2; J gene: TRBJ1-2; clone size: .
CDR3 DNA: TGCGCCAGCAGCATGACAGGCCTCGGTCTAAACACTGAAGCTTTCTTT; CDR3 protein: CASSMTGLGLNTEAFF; D gene: .; V gene: TRBV5-1; J gene: TRBJ1-1; clone size: .
CDR3 DNA: TGCGCCAGCAGCTTGGGGACAGCAAACTATGGCTACACCTTC; CDR3 protein: CASSLGTANYGYTF; D gene: .; V gene: TRBV5-1; J gene: TRBJ1-2; clone size: .
CDR3 DNA: TGTGCCAGCAGTCCACCCGGGACAGGGTCCCCTGGTGAGCAGTTCTTC; CDR3 protein: CASSPPGTGSPGEQFF; D gene: TRBD1; V gene: TRBV28; J gene: TRBJ2-1; clone size: .
CDR3 DNA: TGTGCCAGCAGTGGGGCAGGGGGGAGGCCCACAGATACGCAGTATTTT; CDR3 protein: CASSGAGGRPTDTQYF; D gene: .; V gene: TRBV2; J gene: TRBJ2-3; clone size: .